What follows are 25 T cell receptor beta chains derived from one specimen sequenced in a study of cytomegalovirus exposure and HLA in healthy donors. PCR involved 60 Vbeta and 13 Jbeta primers. The protocol was immunoSEQ multiplex PCR, while the TCRdb copy is restricted to in-frame clones and leaves out a portion. The sample records 150,000 to 180,000 clones, roughly 83% being singletons. The sample comprised PBMCs. The receptors were gathered from a man aged 25 to 40 in good health and CMV-seropositive.

The chain recombines TRBV30 with TRBJ1-5; D perhaps matches TRBD1 (5 bases). Trimming cost V 0 bases and J 6 bases, with 12 bases left between them. This CDR3 spans 14 amino acids. The germline V gene has CDR1 GTSNPN and CDR2 SVGIG (reference sequence). CDR3 in amino acids: CAWSVPGFLQPQHF. The DNA of the CDR3 is TGTGCCTGGAGTGTACCAGGGTTTCTTCAGCCCCAGCATTTT. Looking up the rest from reference TRBV30 and TRBJ1-5 gives the full variable domain: SQTIHQWPATLVQPVGSPLSLECTVEGTSNPNLYWYRQAAGRGLQLLFYSVGIGQISSEVPQNLSASRPQDRQFILSSKKLLLSDSGFYLCAWSVPGFLQPQHFGDGTRLSIL.

In this sample, this clone turned up a few times. V is TRBV29-1 and J is TRBJ2-7, with unresolved D. The CDR3 is 12 amino acids. Trimming left V 1 base short and J 0 bases short, with 4 bases between. CDR1 SQVTM and CDR2 ANQGSEA come from the germline V gene. The CDR3 nucleotides read TGCAGCGTTGAAGCCGGCTCCTACGAGCAGTACTTC. It encodes CSVEAGSYEQYF.

This chain joins TRBV19 and TRBJ2-5; 10 nucleotides line up with TRBD1. This CDR3 spans 14 amino acids. Trimming removed 10 bases from V and 5 bases from J; junction bases left unmatched: 10. CDR1 is LNHDA and CDR2 is SQIVND in the germline V gene (reference sequence). CDR3 coding DNA: TGTGCCACTCAACCGGGACAGGGGAGGGAGACCCAGTACTTC. This encodes CATQPGQGRETQYF. Supplemented by reference TRBV19 and TRBJ2-5, the full variable domain reads DGGITQSPKYLFRKEGQNVTLSCEQNLNHDAMYWYRQDPGQGLRLIYYSQIVNDFQKGDIAEGYSVSREKKESFPLTVTSAQKNPTAFYLCATQPGQGRETQYFGPGTRLLVL.

The chain links TRBV30 to TRBJ1-2, with D possibly TRBD1 on 6 matching bases. The CDR3 covers 16 residues. Trimming removed 2 bases from V and 8 bases from J, with 24 bases in between. From germline, CDR1 is GTSNPN and CDR2 SVGIG (reference sequence). The chain's CDR3 is CAWSIGQGPGVRGYTF. The CDR3 coding sequence is TGTGCCTGGAGTATCGGTCAGGGGCCTGGGGTTCGGGGCTACACCTTC.

This sequence joins TRBV6-1 and TRBJ1-1, with 8 bases that match TRBD1. The CDR3 consists of 14 residues. The V segment lost 5 bases and the J segment 11 bases; nucleotides outside the gene matches: 13. CDR1 and CDR2 from the germline V gene are MNHNS and SASEGT. The chain's CDR3 is CASSFKGQGGVAFF. Here the CDR3 DNA reads TGTGCCAGCAGTTTCAAAGGACAGGGTGGTGTTGCTTTCTTT.

CDR3 in amino acids: CASSPRLGIASGGNTGELFF. The DNA for the CDR3 is TGTGCCAGCAGCCCCCGGTTAGGAATCGCGAGCGGGGGCAACACCGGGGAGCTGTTTTTT. V is TRBV11-3 and J is TRBJ2-2, with 8 bases fitting TRBD2. Germline-derived CDR1 and CDR2 are SGHNT and YENEEA. The length of the CDR3 is 20 residues. Unmatched junction bases numbered 19, after V lost 5 bases and J lost 2 bases.

This sequence joins TRBV7-3 and TRBJ1-5; D is perhaps TRBD1 (5 bases). V lost 1 base and J lost 4, with 11 bases in between. Germline V gene lookup returns CDR1 SGHTA and CDR2 FQGTGA. The CDR3 has 15 residues. Written as DNA, the CDR3 is TGTGCCAGCAGCTTAATAGGACAAGGGAATCAGCCCCAGCATTTT. Its translation: CASSLIGQGNQPQHF.

The V call is TRBV4-1, the J call TRBJ2-7; the D gene is possibly TRBD1 (6 bases). Germline V gives CDR1 MGHRA, CDR2 YSYEKL. V lost 0 bases and J lost 3, with 12 bases in between. There are 15 residues in the CDR3. CDR3 sequence (DNA): TGCGCCAGCAGCCAAGATTTGGGACAAATCTACGAGCAGTACTTC. Its protein product is CASSQDLGQIYEQYF.

The genes are TRBV7-3 and TRBJ2-1, with D perhaps matching TRBD2 (6 bases). There are 13 residues in the CDR3. V shed 5 bases and J shed 7 bases, with 12 bases lying between them. The germline V gene encodes CDR1 SGHTA and CDR2 FQGTGA. The CDR3 DNA reads TGTGCCAGCAGCCTGAATGGGGGGAATGAGCAGTTCTTC. Translation: CASSLNGGNEQFF.

The chain has TRBV7-2 and TRBJ2-7; TRBD2 aligns across 8 bases. The ends lost 4 bases at V and 2 bases at J; junction bases unmatched: 4. This CDR3 comprises 14 residues. Per germline, CDR1 SGHTA and CDR2 FQGNSA. The CDR3 protein is CASSSREGPYEQYF. As DNA, the CDR3 is TGTGCCAGCAGCTCCCGGGAGGGCCCCTACGAGCAGTACTTC.

This clone was observed a handful of times. The chain combines TRBV10-1 with TRBJ1-2, with unresolved D. The CDR3 is 13 amino acids. Germline V gene sequence: CDR1 WNHNN, CDR2 SYGVQD (reference sequence). V lost 2 bases and J 6 bases, leaving 10 bases between the germline ends. The CDR3 spells CASSEKVTNGYTF. CDR3 sequence (DNA): TGCGCCAGCAGTGAGAAAGTGACAAATGGCTACACCTTC.

This chain links TRBV4-3 with TRBJ2-3, with a possible D match to TRBD2 (7 bases). Germline V gene sequence: CDR1 LGHNA, CDR2 YSLEER. The CDR3 spans 15 residues. Trimming took off 5 bases at V and 3 bases at J, with 15 bases between the two ends. The CDR3 coding sequence is TGCGCCAGCAGCATGCAGGGAGGGGGGACAGATACGCAGTATTTT. This codes for CASSMQGGGTDTQYF.

The rearrangement links TRBV15 to TRBJ1-2; 9 positions match TRBD1. Trimming cost V 4 bases and J 6 bases; bases outside gene matches: 15. CDR1 and CDR2 (germline): LNHNV, YYDKDF (reference sequence). The CDR3 runs to 17 residues. CDR3 region: CATSTKTGTGKGDGYTF. The CDR3, as DNA: TGTGCCACCAGCACTAAAACAGGGACAGGGAAGGGGGATGGCTACACCTTC.

V usage is TRBV6-5 and J usage is TRBJ2-5; TRBD2 aligns across 9 bases. Looked up from germline, CDR1 is MNHEY and CDR2 is SVGAGI. The V and J ends lost 2 bases and 4 bases, in that order; junction bases with no gene match: 8. The CDR3 is 16 residues long. CDR3: CASSYESRGGRETQYF. The CDR3 DNA reads TGTGCCAGCAGTTACGAGTCGCGGGGGGGCAGAGAGACCCAGTACTTC.

The genes are TRBV19 and TRBJ2-1; TRBD2 matches 8 bases. Germline lookup yields CDR1 LNHDA and CDR2 SQIVND (reference sequence). The CDR3 sequence is 15 residues long. The J segment lost 4 bases and the V segment lost 5 bases, leaving 7 bases of the junction unmatched. DNA of the CDR3: TGTGCCAGTAGTGCCAGCGGGAGCCCTTACAATGAGCAGTTCTTC. Translating gives CASSASGSPYNEQFF.

As regards this clone: The identical CDR3 is also encoded by other nucleotide sequences in the sample. The V gene is TRBV30, the J gene TRBJ2-5, with TRBD1 matching 9 bases. The CDR3 is 12 residues long. Unmatched junction bases numbered 1, after V lost 3 bases and J lost 5 bases. Germline CDR1 reads GTSNPN; CDR2 reads SVGIG (reference sequence). CDR3 coding DNA: TGTGCCTGGAGACAGGGGGCCGAGACCCAGTACTTC. Protein: CAWRQGAETQYF.

The V call is TRBV2, the J call TRBJ1-5, with 11 bases fitting TRBD1. The ends lost 1 base at V and 3 bases at J; junction bases unmatched: 14. The germline V gene has CDR1 SNHLY and CDR2 FYNNEI. This CDR3 contains 20 residues. The CDR3 DNA reads TGTGCCAGCAGTGAAGTTCTGAGGACAGGGGGCGTTGGGTACAATCAGCCCCAGCATTTT. Protein: CASSEVLRTGGVGYNQPQHF.

The DNA of the CDR3 is TGTGCCACCAGACCGGGACTAGCGGTTTTCTACGAGCAGTACTTC. Translated: CATRPGLAVFYEQYF. The chain couples TRBV27 to TRBJ2-5, with 11 bases identical to TRBD2. The end of the DNA fits TRBJ2-7 better, so the J call may be wrong. Germline CDR1 MNHEY, CDR2 SMNVEV (reference sequence). This CDR3 comprises 15 residues.

This rearrangement joins TRBV6-6 to TRBJ2-3; TRBD1 might be the D (5 bases). In germline, CDR1 is MNHNY, CDR2 SVGAGI (reference sequence). Trimming took 5 bases from V and 1 from J, leaving 10 bases between them. The CDR3 spans 14 residues. DNA of the CDR3: TGTGCCAGCAGTGGTGGACAAGGCACAGATACGCAGTATTTT. Amino acids: CASSGGQGTDTQYF.

This CDR3 is CASSSPGLGNSPLHF. The CDR3 DNA is TGTGCCAGCAGCTCGCCGGGGTTAGGGAATTCACCCCTCCACTTT. The chain carries TRBV5-6 and TRBJ1-6, with unresolved D. Per germline, CDR1 SGHDT and CDR2 YYEEEE. CDR3 length: 15 residues. Trimming pared 3 bases from V and 7 bases from J, leaving 14 bases between.

Here the CDR3 DNA reads TGTGCCAGCAGTTACAGCGAGACTAGCAGGGAGACCCAGTACTTC. Its translation is CASSYSETSRETQYF. V and J are TRBV6-6 and TRBJ2-5; 7 nucleotides align to TRBD2. J gave up 5 bases and V 2 bases, and 8 bases lay outside the gene matches. Germline assignment: CDR1 MNHNY and CDR2 SVGAGI (reference sequence). CDR3 length: 15 residues.

The chain has TRBV2 and TRBJ2-1; TRBD1 might be the D (5 bases). Germline V gives CDR1 SNHLY, CDR2 FYNNEI. Trimming took 4 bases from V and 8 from J, leaving 9 bases between them. The CDR3 loop spans 12 amino acids. CDR3 in amino acids: CASSVWGDEQFF. The CDR3 DNA follows: TGTGCCAGCAGTGTCTGGGGCGATGAGCAGTTCTTC.

The rearrangement links TRBV16 to TRBJ1-3; 9 nucleotides align to TRBD1. J was trimmed by 2 bases and V by 4 bases; bases with no gene match: 3. CDR1 is KGHSY and CDR2 is FQNENV in the germline V gene. The CDR3 totals 15 residues. CDR3 DNA sequence: TGTGCCAGCAGCCGACGGACAGGGGCTGGAAACACCATATATTTT. Its protein product is CASSRRTGAGNTIYF.

The chain recombines TRBV6-1 with TRBJ2-5; TRBD1 aligns across 7 bases. CDR3 length: 14 residues. Germline lookup yields CDR1 MNHNS and CDR2 SASEGT. The V segment lost 7 bases and the J segment 6 bases; nucleotides outside the gene matches: 11. The CDR3 nucleotides read TGTGCCAGCAAACCCACAGGGGTTGGGAAGACCCAGTACTTC. Amino acid sequence: CASKPTGVGKTQYF.

The chain recombines TRBV6-5 with TRBJ1-5; 8 bases map to TRBD1. V shed 5 bases, J shed 2 bases, and the junction held 5 bases outside the gene matches. CDR3 length: 15 amino acids. Germline V gene data show CDR1 as MNHEY and CDR2 as SVGAGI. This CDR3 is CASSLTQGGNQPQHF. CDR3 DNA sequence: TGTGCCAGCAGTCTGACACAGGGGGGCAATCAGCCCCAGCATTTT.